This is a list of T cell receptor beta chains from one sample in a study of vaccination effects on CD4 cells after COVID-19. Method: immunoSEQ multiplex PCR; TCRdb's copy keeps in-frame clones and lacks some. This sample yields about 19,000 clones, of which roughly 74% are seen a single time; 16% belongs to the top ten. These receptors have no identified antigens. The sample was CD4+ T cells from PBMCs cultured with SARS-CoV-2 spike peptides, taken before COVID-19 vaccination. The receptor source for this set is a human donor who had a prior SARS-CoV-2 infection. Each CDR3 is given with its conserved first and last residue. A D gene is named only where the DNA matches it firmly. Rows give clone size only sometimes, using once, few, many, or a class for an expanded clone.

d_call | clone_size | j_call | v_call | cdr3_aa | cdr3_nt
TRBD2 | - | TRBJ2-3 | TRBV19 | CASQPGLLTDTQYF | TGTGCCAGCCAACCGGGACTACTCACAGATACGCAGTATTTT
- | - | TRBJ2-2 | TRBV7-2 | CASSLDGNTGELFF | TGTGCCAGCAGCTTAGACGGGAACACCGGGGAGCTGTTTTTT
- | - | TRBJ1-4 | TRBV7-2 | CASSLVGGSLNEKLFF | TGTGCCAGCAGCTTAGTGGGGGGCAGTCTTAATGAAAAACTGTTTTTT
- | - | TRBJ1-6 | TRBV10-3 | CAISDRGFHNSPLHF | TGTGCCATCAGTGATAGAGGGTTTCATAATTCACCCCTCCACTTT
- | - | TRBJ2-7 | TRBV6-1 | CASSETGIREQYF | TGTGCCAGCAGTGAAACAGGAATTCGGGAGCAGTACTTC
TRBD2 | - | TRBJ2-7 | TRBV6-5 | CASSYRGGAFHEQYF | TGTGCCAGCAGTTACCGGGGGGGCGCTTTCCACGAGCAGTACTTC
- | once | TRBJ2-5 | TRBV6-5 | CASSYRTQGETQYF | TGTGCCAGCAGTTACCGAACCCAAGGGGAGACCCAGTACTTC
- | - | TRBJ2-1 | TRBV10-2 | CASSEIGGQFF | TGCGCCAGCAGTGAGATCGGAGGGCAGTTCTTC
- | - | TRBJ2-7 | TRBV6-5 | CASSYPPPHEQYF | TGTGCCAGCAGTTACCCGCCCCCACACGAGCAGTACTTC
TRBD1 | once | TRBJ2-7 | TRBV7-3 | CASSLSPDRATYEQYF | TGTGCCAGCAGCTTATCCCCGGACAGGGCCACCTACGAGCAGTACTTC
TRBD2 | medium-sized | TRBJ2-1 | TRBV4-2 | CASSLAGTSGFEQFF | TGTGCCAGCAGCCTTGCCGGGACTAGCGGTTTTGAGCAGTTCTTC
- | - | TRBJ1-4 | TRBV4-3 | CASSQYGGTNEKLFF | TGCGCCAGCAGCCAATATGGGGGGACTAATGAAAAACTGTTTTTT
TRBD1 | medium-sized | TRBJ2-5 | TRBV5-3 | CARSLAAGGKETQYF | TGTGCCAGAAGCTTGGCCGCAGGGGGCAAGGAGACCCAGTACTTC
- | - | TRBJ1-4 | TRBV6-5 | CASSFQQGNEKLFF | TGTGCCAGCAGTTTTCAACAGGGTAATGAAAAACTGTTTTTT
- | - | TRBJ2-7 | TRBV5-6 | CASSFDRLTYEQYF | TGTGCCAGCAGCTTCGACAGACTTACCTACGAGCAGTACTTC
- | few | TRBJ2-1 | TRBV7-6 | CASSSDVPPPNEQFF | TGTGCCAGCAGCTCCGACGTCCCGCCACCCAATGAGCAGTTCTTC
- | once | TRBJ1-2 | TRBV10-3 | CAISELDSGYGYTF | TGTGCCATCAGTGAGTTGGACAGCGGGTATGGCTACACCTTC
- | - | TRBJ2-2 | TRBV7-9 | CASSLDLRVTGELFF | TGTGCCAGCAGCTTAGACCTCCGGGTCACCGGGGAGCTGTTTTTT
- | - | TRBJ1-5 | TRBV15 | CATSNWTPQPQHF | TGTGCCACCAGCAATTGGACACCCCAGCCCCAGCATTTT
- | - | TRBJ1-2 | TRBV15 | CATSSRTGTGYTF | TGTGCCACCAGCAGCCGAACAGGGACGGGCTACACCTTC
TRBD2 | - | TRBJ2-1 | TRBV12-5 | CASGGTSGGAGDEQFF | TGTGCTAGTGGTGGGACTAGCGGGGGGGCTGGCGATGAGCAGTTCTTC
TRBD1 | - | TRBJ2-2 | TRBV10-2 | CASIDRATGELFF | TGCGCCAGCATAGACAGGGCCACCGGGGAGCTGTTTTTT
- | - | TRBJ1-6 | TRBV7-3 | CASSLLGGENSPLHF | TGTGCCAGCAGCTTATTGGGTGGGGAAAATTCACCCCTCCACTTT
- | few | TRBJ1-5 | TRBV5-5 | CASSWGAGQPQHF | TGTGCCAGCAGCTGGGGGGCGGGTCAGCCCCAGCATTTT
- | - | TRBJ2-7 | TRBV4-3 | CASSQDLAAASYEQYF | TGCGCCAGCAGCCAAGATTTGGCCGCCGCCTCCTACGAGCAGTACTTC
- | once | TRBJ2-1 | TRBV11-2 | CASSLVHRKRQFF | TGTGCCAGCAGCTTAGTTCATAGGAAGCGGCAGTTCTTC
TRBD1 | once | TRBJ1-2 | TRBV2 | CASSAEGASPTYGYTF | TGTGCCAGCAGTGCCGAGGGGGCTTCTCCTACTTATGGCTACACCTTC
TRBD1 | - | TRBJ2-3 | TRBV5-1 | CASSLTGQGGTQYF | TGCGCCAGCAGCTTGACGGGACAGGGAGGGACGCAGTATTTT
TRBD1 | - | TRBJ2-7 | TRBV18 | CASSPRGTGSYEQYF | TGTGCCAGCTCACCAAGGGGGACAGGGTCGTACGAGCAGTACTTC
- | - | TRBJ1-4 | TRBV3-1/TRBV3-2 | CASSPLGEKLFF | TGTGCCAGCAGCCCCCTTGGGGAAAAACTGTTTTTT
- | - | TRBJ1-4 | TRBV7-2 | CASSLAFGSAATNEKLFF | TGTGCCAGCAGCTTAGCGTTTGGCAGCGCTGCAACTAATGAAAAACTGTTTTTT
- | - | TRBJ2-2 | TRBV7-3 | CASSLGGSTGELFF | TGTGCCAGCAGCTTAGGGGGTAGTACCGGGGAGCTGTTTTTT
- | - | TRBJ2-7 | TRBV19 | CASSIGTKLSSYEQYF | TGTGCAAGTAGTATCGGGACAAAACTTAGCTCCTACGAGCAGTACTTC
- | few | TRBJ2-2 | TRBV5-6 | CASSLSPHTGTGELFF | TGTGCCAGCAGCTTGTCCCCCCACACGGGGACCGGGGAGCTGTTTTTT
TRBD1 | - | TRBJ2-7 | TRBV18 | CASSTRTGAYEQYF | TGTGCCAGCTCAACGAGGACAGGGGCCTACGAGCAGTACTTC
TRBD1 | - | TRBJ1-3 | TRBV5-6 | CASSLGGQGAMDTIYF | TGTGCCAGCAGCTTGGGGGGACAGGGGGCTATGGACACCATATATTTT
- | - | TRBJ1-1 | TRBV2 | CAQGSREAFF | TGTGCTCAGGGTTCGAGGGAAGCTTTCTTT
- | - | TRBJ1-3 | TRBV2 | CASSEGPRVINTIYF | TGTGCCAGCAGTGAAGGCCCCCGAGTTATCAACACCATATATTTT
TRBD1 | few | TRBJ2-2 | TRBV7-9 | CASSLKLDRGPGELFF | TGTGCCAGCAGCCTTAAACTGGACAGGGGGCCCGGGGAGCTGTTTTTT
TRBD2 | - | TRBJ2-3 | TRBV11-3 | CASSLGSGRMADTQYF | TGTGCCAGCAGCTTAGGGAGCGGGAGGATGGCAGATACGCAGTATTTT
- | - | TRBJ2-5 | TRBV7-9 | CASSFGSRGSQYF | TGTGCCAGCAGCTTTGGGTCGAGGGGGAGCCAGTACTTC
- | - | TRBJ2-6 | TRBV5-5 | CASSFSRSGANVLTF | TGTGCCAGCAGCTTCTCAAGGTCTGGGGCCAACGTCCTGACTTTC
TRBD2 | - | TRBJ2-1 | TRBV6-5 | CASSLLAGYNEQFF | TGTGCCAGCAGTCTCCTAGCGGGTTACAATGAGCAGTTCTTC
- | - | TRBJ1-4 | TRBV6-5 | CASSRAGATNEKLFF | TGTGCCAGCAGTCGCGCGGGGGCAACTAATGAAAAACTGTTTTTT
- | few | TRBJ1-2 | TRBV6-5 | CASSYGQNYGYTF | TGTGCCAGCAGTTACGGACAGAACTATGGCTACACCTTC
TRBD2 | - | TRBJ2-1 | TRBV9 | CASSVGTSVYNEQFF | TGTGCCAGCAGCGTAGGGACTAGCGTCTACAATGAGCAGTTCTTC
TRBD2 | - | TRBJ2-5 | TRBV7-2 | CASSLSSGSFGETQYF | TGTGCCAGCAGCTTATCCAGCGGGAGCTTCGGGGAGACCCAGTACTTC
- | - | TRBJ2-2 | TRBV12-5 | CASGSPMWQGTNTGELFF | TGTGCTAGTGGTTCTCCGATGTGGCAGGGTACGAACACCGGGGAGCTGTTTTTT
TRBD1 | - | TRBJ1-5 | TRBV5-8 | CASSLGTGANQPQHF | TGTGCCAGCAGCTTAGGGACAGGGGCAAATCAGCCCCAGCATTTT
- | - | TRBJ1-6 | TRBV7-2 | CASSSQGRFHSYNSPLHF | TGTGCCAGCAGCTCACAGGGAAGGTTCCACTCCTATAATTCACCCCTCCACTTT
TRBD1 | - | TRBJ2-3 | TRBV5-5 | CASSARTGGETDTQYF | TGTGCCAGCAGCGCAAGGACAGGGGGCGAGACAGATACGCAGTATTTT
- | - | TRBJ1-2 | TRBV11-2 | CASSLRFGAGASYGYTF | TGTGCCAGCAGCTTAAGGTTTGGGGCGGGCGCGTCCTATGGCTACACCTTC
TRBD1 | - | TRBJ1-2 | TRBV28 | CASSILAGGASNYGYTF | TGTGCCAGCAGTATCCTCGCAGGGGGCGCCTCTAACTATGGCTACACCTTC
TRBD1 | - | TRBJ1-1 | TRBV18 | CASSPGTGRTEAFF | TGTGCCAGCTCTCCCGGGACAGGGAGGACTGAAGCTTTCTTT